These 15 T cell receptor beta chains originate from one sample sequenced in a study of metastatic and nonmetastatic thyroid tumors. MiXCR reprocessed the PCR reads for TCRdb. This table holds tens of thousands of clones, 36% found once. Each patient came to thyroid surgery without any prior treatment (of any kind). Material: tumor tissue. The receptors here all came from a female donor with papillary thyroid cancer or a benign thyroid nodule (not recorded which). Some clones in this sample may be carry-over from other donors' samples.

This clone was seen only a few times. J is TRBJ2-1 and V is TRBV25-1; D may be TRBD2 (5 bases). V was trimmed by 7 bases and J by 6 bases, leaving 34 bases between them. Germline V lookup: CDR1 MGHDK, CDR2 SYGVNS. The CDR3 covers 20 residues. This CDR3 reads CASKAGHGAKTFPARNEQFF. Here the CDR3 DNA reads TGTGCCAGCAAGGCGGGCCATGGCGCCAAAACCTTCCCTGCCCGCAATGAGCAGTTCTTC.

This chain connects TRBV5-1 to TRBJ2-6, with D possibly matching TRBD2 (6 bases). This CDR3 region has 18 residues. In germline, CDR1 is SGHRS, CDR2 YFSETQ. Trimming stripped 5 bases from V and 0 bases from J, with 18 bases between. CDR3 sequence (DNA): TGCGCCAGCAGTTTACTAGCCACCCCTCTCTCTGGGGCCAACGTCCTGACTTTC. Translated, it gives CASSLLATPLSGANVLTF.

The chain uses TRBV5-1 and TRBJ1-1, with TRBD1 matching 10 bases. Germline V lookup: CDR1 SGHRS, CDR2 YFSETQ. The CDR3 extends over 15 amino acids. Trimming cost V 7 bases and J 0 bases; bases outside gene matches: 6. The chain's CDR3 is CASGRDRGMNTEAFF. For the CDR3, the DNA is TGCGCCAGCGGCCGGGACAGGGGAATGAACACTGAAGCTTTCTTT.

This clone appeared a single time. Mismatch with germline at one junction end may stem from a read error. V is TRBV4-1 and J is TRBJ1-5, with TRBD1 matching 9 bases. Germline loops: CDR1 MGHRA, CDR2 YSYEKL. The CDR3 totals 15 residues. The CDR3 coding sequence is TGCACCAGCAGCCAAGCAGACAGGGGGTATCAGCCCCAGCATTTT. Translation gives CTSSQADRGYQPQHF.

This clone was detected only a few times. The rearrangement uses TRBV19 and TRBJ1-2; 7 bases align to TRBD1. With 5 bases clipped from V and 4 bases from J, the junction kept 10 bases outside the gene matches. The length of the CDR3 is 15 residues. Germline lookup yields CDR1 LNHDA and CDR2 SQIVND (reference sequence). CDR3 in DNA: TGTGCCAGTAGTTTTGATCGACAGGGTGGCTATGGCTACACCTTC. Encoded protein: CASSFDRQGGYGYTF.

The gene calls are TRBV4-1 and TRBJ1-1; D uncertain. Germline V lookup: CDR1 MGHRA, CDR2 YSYEKL. Trimming left V 0 bases short and J 6 bases short, with 11 bases between. There are 14 residues in the CDR3. The CDR3 sequence: CASSQDEGNPEAFF. CDR3 nucleotide sequence: TGCGCCAGCAGCCAAGATGAAGGTAACCCTGAAGCTTTCTTT.

The table lists this clone with a few counts. The chain is built from TRBV28 and TRBJ1-6; no clear D. The germline V gene encodes CDR1 MDHEN and CDR2 SYDVKM. V dropped 2 bases and J dropped 0 bases, with 5 bases sitting between them. CDR3 length: 15 amino acids. The CDR3 is CASSLGSSYNSPLHF. The CDR3 DNA reads as TGTGCCAGCAGTTTAGGGAGCTCCTATAATTCACCCCTCCACTTT.

V is TRBV6-5 and J is TRBJ1-3; D is unclear. The germline V gene has CDR1 MNHEY and CDR2 SVGAGI. This CDR3 is 16 amino acids long. V gave up 0 bases and J gave up 2 bases, with 11 bases separating them. CDR3 coding DNA: TGTGCCAGCAGTTACTCAGTGGGGTTACCTGGAAACACCATATATTTT. Protein product: CASSYSVGLPGNTIYF.

V and J are TRBV6-2 or TRBV6-3 and TRBJ2-1, with 9 bases that match TRBD2. The V and J ends lost 2 bases and 9 bases, in that order; junction bases with no gene match: 5. Germline V gene sequence: CDR1 MNHEY, CDR2 SVGEGT. The CDR3 has 14 amino acids. The CDR3 DNA reads as TGTGCCAGCAGTTACGCGGGAGGGCCGGGTGAGCAGTTCTTC. This gives the protein CASSYAGGPGEQFF.

A few counts support this clone. The chain couples TRBV27 to TRBJ2-1; 8 nucleotides line up with TRBD1. Trimming removed 5 bases from V and 7 bases from J; junction bases left unmatched: 10. CDR1 and CDR2 from the germline V gene are MNHEY and SMNVEV (reference sequence). The CDR3 is made up of 15 amino acids. CDR3 loop: CASSDPGGVGNEQFF. CDR3 bases: TGTGCCAGCAGTGACCCAGGGGGCGTTGGTAATGAGCAGTTCTTC.

The chain joins TRBV13 to TRBJ2-7, with 10 nucleotides matching TRBD2. The V gene's germline CDR1 is PRHDT and CDR2 FYEKMQ (reference sequence). V shed 4 bases and J 6 bases; nucleotides not matched to a gene: 15. CDR3 length equals 17 residues. The DNA for the CDR3 is TGTGCCAGCAGCTCAACTTTAAGCGGGGGGGCGGATGCCGAGCAGTACTTC. As protein: CASSSTLSGGADAEQYF.

The gene calls are TRBV5-1 and TRBJ1-6; a possible D gene is TRBD1 (5 bases). V was trimmed by 1 base and J by 6 bases, leaving 14 bases between them. CDR1 is SGHRS, CDR2 YFSETQ, per germline. This CDR3 has 16 amino acids. In nucleotides, the CDR3 is TGCGCCAGCAGCTTGAACAGTCAGGGCAGTAATTCACCCCTCCACTTT. Protein product: CASSLNSQGSNSPLHF.

The V gene is TRBV5-1, the J gene TRBJ2-1; 13 nucleotides match TRBD2. V lost 6 bases and J lost 8; bases outside the gene matches: 14. Per germline, CDR1 SGHRS and CDR2 YFSETQ. The CDR3 loop spans 17 amino acids. CDR3 amino acids: CASTPLTSGRVFDEQFF. The CDR3 DNA sequence: TGCGCCAGCACCCCCCTAACTAGCGGGAGGGTTTTTGATGAGCAGTTCTTC.

The rearrangement uses TRBV30 and TRBJ1-1, with unresolved D. V dropped 5 bases and J dropped 2 bases, with 9 bases sitting between them. Per germline, CDR1 GTSNPN and CDR2 SVGIG (reference sequence). This CDR3 region has 12 residues. CDR3 protein: CAWGQYNTEAFF. The CDR3 nucleotides read TGTGCCTGGGGGCAGTACAACACTGAAGCTTTCTTT.

This clone was counted only a few times. The chain employs TRBV6-1 and TRBJ2-7, with 7 nucleotides matching TRBD1. Losses at the gene ends were 3 bases for V and 1 base for J; bases not matched to a gene: 9. Germline CDR1 reads MNHNS; CDR2 reads SASEGT. The CDR3 covers 16 residues. The CDR3 bases are TGTGCCAGCAGTGAGGGGTTGACAGGGCTGTCCTACGAGCAGTACTTC. Protein: CASSEGLTGLSYEQYF.